The subject of this entry is one T cell receptor (beta chain). The antigen is not known. Germline V gene sequence: CDR1 SEHNR, CDR2 FQNEAQ (reference sequence). The CDR3 is made up of 16 amino acids. With V trimmed by 6 bases and J by 2 bases, 12 bases remained unmatched. PCR employed 60 Vbeta and 13 Jbeta primers. Profiling relied on immunoSEQ multiplex PCR, and the TCRdb table lists in-frame clones only, not all of them. The sample carries about 130,000 clones, around 73% recorded once. This entry belongs to a study of cytomegalovirus exposure and HLA in healthy donors. Points from the study as a whole: Associated with cytomegalovirus, according to the listing, were approximately 160 TCR beta chains.

Sequencing was performed on PBMCs. This clonotype originated in a female donor in good health and CMV-seronegative. This chain uses TRBV7-9 with TRBJ2-7; TRBD1 agrees at 8 bases. In DNA, the CDR3 is TGTGCCAGCAGTTTTAGGGGCGGACAGGGCCCCTACGAGCAGTACTTC. This codes for CASSFRGGQGPYEQYF.